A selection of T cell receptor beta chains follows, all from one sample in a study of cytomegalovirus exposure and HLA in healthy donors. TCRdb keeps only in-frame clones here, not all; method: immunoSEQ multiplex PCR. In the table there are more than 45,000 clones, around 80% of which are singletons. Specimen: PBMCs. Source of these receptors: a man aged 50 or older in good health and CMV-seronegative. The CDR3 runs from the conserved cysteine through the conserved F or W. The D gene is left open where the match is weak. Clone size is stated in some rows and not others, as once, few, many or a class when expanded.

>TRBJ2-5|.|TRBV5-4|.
TGTGCCAGCAGCTTTGGACAGAGCCAAGAGACCCAGTACTTC
CASSFGQSQETQYF
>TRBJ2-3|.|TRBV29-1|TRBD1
TGCAGCGTTGGGACAGGGGCAGATACGCAGTATTTT
CSVGTGADTQYF
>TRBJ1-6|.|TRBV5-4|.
TGTGCCAGCAGCCGCGACTATAGTAATTCACCCCTCCACTTT
CASSRDYSNSPLHF
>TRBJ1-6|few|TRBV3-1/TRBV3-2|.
TGTGCCAGCAGCCCCCCGCTCCACTTT
CASSPPLHF
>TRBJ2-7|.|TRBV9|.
TGTGCCAGCAGCGGGAGGGAACCGGCCTACGAGCAGTACTTC
CASSGREPAYEQYF
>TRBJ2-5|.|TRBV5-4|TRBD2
TGTGCCAGCAGCCCGGGACTAGCGGGGGGCTCGTACCAAGAGACCCAGTACTTC
CASSPGLAGGSYQETQYF
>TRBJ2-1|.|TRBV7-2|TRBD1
TGTGCCAGCAGCTCCAGGGGGATAGGCAATGAGCAGTTCTTC
CASSSRGIGNEQFF
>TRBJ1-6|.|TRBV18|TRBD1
TGTGCCAGCTCACCGTGGACAGGGAATAATTCACCCCTCCACTTT
CASSPWTGNNSPLHF
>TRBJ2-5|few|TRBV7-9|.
TGTGCCAGCAGTTTTCGAGCGGGCCGTGGGGAGACCCAGTACTTC
CASSFRAGRGETQYF
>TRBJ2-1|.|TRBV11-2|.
TGTGCCAGCAGCTCTCGACTCTTGATAAACAATGAGCAGTTCTTC
CASSSRLLINNEQFF
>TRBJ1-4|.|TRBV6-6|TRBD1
TGTGCCAGCAGAGCCGGACAGGGAGCAACTAATGAAAAACTGTTTTTT
CASRAGQGATNEKLFF
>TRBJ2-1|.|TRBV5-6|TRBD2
TGTGCCAGCAGCTTCGGACTAGCGGGGGATGAGCAGTTCTTC
CASSFGLAGDEQFF
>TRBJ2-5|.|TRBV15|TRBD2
TGTGCCACCAGCAGAGGTCAGGGGTTGGCGGGGGGGCTCCAAGAGACCCAGTACTTC
CATSRGQGLAGGLQETQYF
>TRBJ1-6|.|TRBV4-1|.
TGCGCCAGCAGCCAAGATCGTTCGGGGTATTCACCCCTCCACTTT
CASSQDRSGYSPLHF
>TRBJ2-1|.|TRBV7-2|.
TGTGCCAGCAGCTTCCAGCCTAGGAGTTCCTACAATGAGCAGTTCTTC
CASSFQPRSSYNEQFF
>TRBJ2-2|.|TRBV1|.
TGCACCAGCAGCCAAGGGGGACTCTGTCCGACCGGGGAGCTGTTTTTT
CTSSQGGLCPTGELFF
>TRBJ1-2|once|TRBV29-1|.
TGCAGCGTTGTACACAGTCACTATGGCTACACCTTC
CSVVHSHYGYTF
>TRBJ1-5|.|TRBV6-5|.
TGTGCCAGCAGCTATAACATCAGGGAGCCCCAGCATTTT
CASSYNIREPQHF
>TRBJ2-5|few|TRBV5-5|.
TGTGCCAGCAGTTACAGTAAAGAGACCCAGTACTTC
CASSYSKETQYF
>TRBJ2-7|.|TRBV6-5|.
TGTGCCAGCAGTTACTCAGGGGGAGAGCAGTACTTC
CASSYSGGEQYF
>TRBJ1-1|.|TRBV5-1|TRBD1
TGCGCCAGCAGCTTGACAGGGGACCCCTTCCTGAACACTGAAGCTTTCTTT
CASSLTGDPFLNTEAFF
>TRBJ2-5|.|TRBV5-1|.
TGCGCCAGCAGCTCTCTCCGGGGGTTAGGGACCCAGTACTTC
CASSSLRGLGTQYF
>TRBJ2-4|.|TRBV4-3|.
TGCGCCAGCAGCCGACAGGGAGGCAACATTCAGTACTTC
CASSRQGGNIQYF
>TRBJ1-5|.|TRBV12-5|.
TGTGCTAGTGGTTTGGTACAAGGCAGGGGATGGGACGGCAATCAGCCCCAGCATTTT
CASGLVQGRGWDGNQPQHF
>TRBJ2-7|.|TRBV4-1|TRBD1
TGCGCCAGCAGCCAAGAGGACAGGGGGCTCGGGGACGAGCAGTACTTC
CASSQEDRGLGDEQYF
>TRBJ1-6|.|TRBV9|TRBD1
TGTGCCAGCAGCACAGGGGGTTTTTCACCCCTCCACTTT
CASSTGGFSPLHF
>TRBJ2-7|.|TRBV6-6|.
TGTGCCAGCAGTTACGGTCAGGCGAGCTCCTACGAGCAGTACTTC
CASSYGQASSYEQYF
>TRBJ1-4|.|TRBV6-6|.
TGTGCCAGCAGGCCGGGACTGTTCAATGAAAAACTGTTTTTT
CASRPGLFNEKLFF
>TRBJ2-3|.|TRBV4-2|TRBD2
TGTGCCAGCAGCCAAGCTAGCGGGGACACAGATACGCAGTATTTT
CASSQASGDTDTQYF
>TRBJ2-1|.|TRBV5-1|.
TGCGCCAGCAACGGCGGCTCCTACAATGAGCAGTTCTTC
CASNGGSYNEQFF
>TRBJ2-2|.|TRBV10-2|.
TGCGCCAGCGCAGTGGCTCTTGGCACCGGGGAGCTGTTTTTT
CASAVALGTGELFF
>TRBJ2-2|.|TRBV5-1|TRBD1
TGCGCCAGCAGCCCGGACAGGGAGTCGTACACCGGGGAGCTGTTTTTT
CASSPDRESYTGELFF
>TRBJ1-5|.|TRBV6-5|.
TGTGCCAGCAGTACTACCACAGGGTATCAGCCCCAGCATTTT
CASSTTTGYQPQHF
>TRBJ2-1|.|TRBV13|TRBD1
TGTGCCAGCAGCGCCGGGACAGGGGACCTCGGCGATGAGCAGTTCTTC
CASSAGTGDLGDEQFF
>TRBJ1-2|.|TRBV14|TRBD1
TGTGCCAGCAGCCAACGGGACAGGGAATATGGCTATGGCTACACCTTC
CASSQRDREYGYGYTF
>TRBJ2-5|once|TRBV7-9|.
TGTGCCAGCAGCCAGACAGGCTTAGAGACCCAGTACTTC
CASSQTGLETQYF
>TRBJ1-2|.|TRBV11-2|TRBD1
TGTGCCAGCAGCTGGAGAGACAGGGGTAGGGGCTACACCTTC
CASSWRDRGRGYTF
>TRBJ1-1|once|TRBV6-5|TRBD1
TGTGCCAGCAGTCAACCGCAGGGGGTTGGAGCTTTCTTT
CASSQPQGVGAFF
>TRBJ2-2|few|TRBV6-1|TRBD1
TGTGCCAGCAGTGAAGCGAGGACAGGGGGGACCACCGGGGAGCTGTTTTTT
CASSEARTGGTTGELFF
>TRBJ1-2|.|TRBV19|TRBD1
TGTGCCAGTAGTATAGGCACAGGGGGTGTGGGCTACACCTTC
CASSIGTGGVGYTF
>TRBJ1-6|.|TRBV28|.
TGTGCCAGCAGTTTATTACAGACTAATTCACCCCTCCACTTT
CASSLLQTNSPLHF
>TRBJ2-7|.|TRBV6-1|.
TGTGCCAGCAGGGGAGTCTCCTACGAGCAGTACTTC
CASRGVSYEQYF
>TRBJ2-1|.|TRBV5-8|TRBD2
TGTGCCAGCAGCTTGGATTGGCCTAGCGGGGGCCTTTACAATGAGCAGTTCTTC
CASSLDWPSGGLYNEQFF
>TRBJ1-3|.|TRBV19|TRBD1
TGTGCCAGTAGTACAAAGGACTACCCGGGACAGGGATACACCATATATTTT
CASSTKDYPGQGYTIYF